The sequence of this T cell receptor (beta chain) was determined in a study of CD8+ T cells in alopecia areata. Study-wide results and limits: Patients shared TCRs less clearly than mice did, possibly owing to HLA.

Reverse transcription of extracted RNA yielded cDNA, which provided the sequencing template. Clones were sequenced by immunoSEQ multiplex PCR, and TCRdb holds only the in-frame ones, with some missing. The data hold around 120,000 clones, with less than 80% observed a single time. About this clone itself: Its matching antigen is unknown.

T lymphocytes (CD4+ and CD8+) were sorted from PBMCs. Germline V gives CDR1 SQVTM, CDR2 ANQGSEA. V was cut by 4 bases and J by 0 bases, with 9 bases left in between. The CDR3 totals 13 residues. The TCR was taken from a human donor in good health. The chain employs TRBV29-1 and TRBJ1-1; D remains ambiguous. Sequencing was carried out using CD4+ T cells sorted from blood. The CDR3 coding sequence is TGCAGCGTTGGATCCCAGGTGAACACTGAAGCTTTCTTT. Protein sequence: CSVGSQVNTEAFF.